The 18 T cell receptor beta chains given below trace back to one sample, sequenced in a study of blood T cell repertoires in COVID-19. Repertoires were generated with immunoSEQ multiplex PCR, while TCRdb's copy carries only in-frame clones and drops some. Of roughly 30,000 clones listed, 91% were seen once; the top ten hold approximately 3.7%. Sequencing used peripheral blood. These receptor sequences come from a man between 60 and 75 years old with acute or convalescent COVID-19.

The chain has TRBV27 and TRBJ2-1, with 7 bases aligning to TRBD2. There are 14 residues in the CDR3. Trimming removed 5 bases from V and 1 base from J; junction bases left unmatched: 2. Per germline, CDR1 MNHEY and CDR2 SMNVEV (reference sequence). The CDR3 DNA is TGTGCCAGCAGTCAGCGGGAATCCTACAATGAGCAGTTCTTC. Translating it yields CASSQRESYNEQFF.

The CDR3 region has the DNA TGTGCCAGCAGTTACCGGGGGTCGGGGGAGCAGTACGTC. It yields the protein CASSYRGSGEQYV. The chain is built from TRBV6-5 and TRBJ2-7, with a tentative D call TRBD2 (6 bases). The CDR3 spans 13 residues. Germline V gene data show CDR1 as MNHEY and CDR2 as SVGAGI. Trimming removed 2 bases at V and 7 bases at J, with 12 bases between.

The J gene is TRBJ2-2, the V gene TRBV4-1, with 9 bases aligning to TRBD2. The CDR3 is made up of 17 amino acids. Germline CDR1 reads MGHRA; CDR2 reads YSYEKL. With V trimmed by 5 bases and J by 0 bases, 7 bases remained unmatched. CDR3 residues: CASSKGLAASNTGELFF. The CDR3 nucleotides read TGCGCCAGCAGCAAGGGACTAGCAGCTTCGAACACCGGGGAGCTGTTTTTT.

The chain carries TRBV4-3 and TRBJ1-4; 8 nucleotides line up with TRBD1. After removal of 4 bases from V and 5 bases from J, the junction contained 18 bases not matched to a gene. Germline-derived CDR1 and CDR2 are LGHNA and YSLEER. CDR3 length: 19 residues. CDR3 region: CASSLGPGQETRRNEKLFF. DNA for the CDR3: TGCGCCAGCAGCCTGGGGCCGGGACAGGAGACGAGGAGGAATGAAAAACTGTTTTTT.

CDR3 nucleotide sequence: TGTGCCAGCAGTGCCACCGGGACAGCATTCTTGGAGCAGTTCTTC. Amino acids: CASSATGTAFLEQFF. The J gene is TRBJ2-1, the V gene TRBV9; 7 bases are shared with TRBD1. The CDR3 has 15 residues. CDR1 is SGDLS and CDR2 is YYNGEE in the germline V gene. Losses at the gene ends were 5 bases for V and 10 bases for J; bases not matched to a gene: 15.

The chain carries TRBV19 and TRBJ2-6, with D maybe TRBD1 (6 bases). V dropped 6 bases and J dropped 0 bases, with 9 bases sitting between them. The germline V gene encodes CDR1 LNHDA and CDR2 SQIVND (reference sequence). This CDR3 is 15 amino acids long. CDR3 sequence: CASRDRSSGANVLTF. CDR3 nucleotide sequence: TGTGCCAGTAGGGACAGATCCTCTGGGGCCAACGTCCTGACTTTC. The whole variable domain, remainder taken from reference TRBV19 and TRBJ2-6, is DGGITQSPKYLFRKEGQNVTLSCEQNLNHDAMYWYRQDPGQGLRLIYYSQIVNDFQKGDIAEGYSVSREKKESFPLTVTSAQKNPTAFYLCASRDRSSGANVLTFGAGSRLTVL.

The chain combines TRBV7-3 with TRBJ2-7, with unresolved D. V dropped 5 bases and J dropped 1 base, with 9 bases sitting between them. Germline CDR1 reads SGHTA; CDR2 reads FQGTGA. The CDR3 runs 13 residues. CDR3 sequence reads: CASSPAASYEQYF. The CDR3 nucleotides are TGTGCCAGCAGCCCGGCAGCGTCCTACGAGCAGTACTTC.

This chain connects TRBV19 to TRBJ2-1; unclear D gene. The length of the CDR3 is 15 residues. Germline CDR1 and CDR2: LNHDA and SQIVND (reference sequence). V lost 3 bases and J lost 2, with 11 bases in between. This CDR3 reads CASSILVGAYNEQFF. The CDR3 DNA reads TGTGCCAGTAGTATTCTGGTCGGAGCCTACAATGAGCAGTTCTTC.

This chain joins TRBV6-5 and TRBJ2-7; 8 bases agree with TRBD1. The CDR3 runs to 15 residues. V lost 2 bases to trimming and J lost 2 bases; unmatched junction nucleotides: 5. The germline V gene has CDR1 MNHEY and CDR2 SVGAGI. The CDR3 DNA reads as TGTGCCAGCAGTTACATTACAGGGGGTGCCTACGAGCAGTACTTC. Its protein product is CASSYITGGAYEQYF.

The chain is built from TRBV3-1 (or the pseudogene TRBV3-2) and TRBJ2-1; 11 nucleotides agree with TRBD2. From germline, CDR1 is LGHDT and CDR2 YNNKEL (reference sequence). J was trimmed by 6 bases and V by 3 bases; bases with no gene match: 4. The CDR3 has 15 amino acids. CDR3 loop: CASSHPGLAVNEQFF. CDR3 nucleotide sequence: TGTGCCAGCAGCCATCCGGGACTAGCGGTCAATGAGCAGTTCTTC.

V gene TRBV11-1 combines with J gene TRBJ1-2; 7 nucleotides align to TRBD1. This CDR3 contains 13 residues. Germline CDR1 is SGHAT and CDR2 is FQDESV (reference sequence). V lost 5 bases to trimming and J lost 14 bases; unmatched junction nucleotides: 14. As DNA, the CDR3 is TGTGCCAGCAGCCATATCAGGGGGATGAAGGTTACCTTC. Amino acids: CASSHIRGMKVTF.

This chain joins TRBV5-6 and TRBJ2-5; D is undetermined. The V gene lost 1 base and the J gene lost 2 bases, with 6 bases spanning the gap. Germline V gene lookup returns CDR1 SGHDT and CDR2 YYEEEE. The length of the CDR3 is 13 residues. The CDR3 sequence: CASSLQQQETQYF. CDR3 bases: TGTGCCAGCAGCTTGCAACAGCAAGAGACCCAGTACTTC.

The chain joins TRBV19 to TRBJ1-5, with no clear D. Germline lookup yields CDR1 LNHDA and CDR2 SQIVND (reference sequence). Trimming took off 6 bases at V and 0 bases at J, with 15 bases between the two ends. CDR3 length: 16 amino acids. CDR3 DNA: TGTGCCAGTAGCTCAACGTATACTTATAGCAATCAGCCCCAGCATTTT. This sequence encodes CASSSTYTYSNQPQHF.

The rearrangement uses TRBV7-2 and TRBJ2-2; D is ambiguous. V dropped 4 bases and J dropped 1 base, with 7 bases sitting between them. Germline CDR1 reads SGHTA; CDR2 reads FQGNSA. The CDR3 runs to 14 residues. The CDR3 region is CASSWYWNTGELFF. CDR3 sequence (DNA): TGTGCCAGCAGCTGGTACTGGAACACCGGGGAGCTGTTTTTT.

The chain carries TRBV7-9 and TRBJ2-2; D might be TRBD2 (6 bases). Germline V gene sequence: CDR1 SEHNR, CDR2 FQNEAQ (reference sequence). The CDR3 has 13 residues. The V end was cut by 5 bases, the J end by 6 bases, with 10 bases between. The CDR3 DNA follows: TGTGCCAGCAGCCGACTAGAGTCCGGGGAGCTGTTTTTT. Its protein is CASSRLESGELFF.

J is TRBJ1-1 and V is TRBV6-5, with 10 bases fitting TRBD1. Germline lookup yields CDR1 MNHEY and CDR2 SVGAGI. The CDR3 is made up of 15 amino acids. The trim removed 6 bases at V and 4 bases at J, leaving 8 bases unmatched. CDR3: CASSAIRTGGTEAFF. CDR3 nucleotides: TGTGCCAGCAGCGCCATAAGGACAGGGGGCACTGAAGCTTTCTTT.

V is TRBV18 and J is TRBJ2-1; 10 bases line up with TRBD2. CDR1 KGHSH and CDR2 LQKENI come from the germline V gene. Germline trimming cut 4 bases from V and 10 bases from J; bases unmatched to any gene: 16. This CDR3 contains 17 residues. The CDR3 DNA sequence: TGTGCCAGCTCACGCCTCTCAGCGGGAGGGCCGTCGGGGGAGCAGTTCTTC. Protein sequence: CASSRLSAGGPSGEQFF.

CDR3: CASSQDWREAQYF. In DNA form, the CDR3 reads TGCGCCAGCAGCCAAGACTGGCGGGAGGCTCAGTACTTC. The J gene is TRBJ2-4, the V gene TRBV4-3; 8 bases fit TRBD2. CDR3 length: 13 residues. Unmatched junction bases numbered 4, after V lost 0 bases and J lost 12 bases. Germline CDR1 LGHNA, CDR2 YSLEER.